A selection of T cell receptor beta chains follows, all from one sample in a study of vaccination effects on CD4 cells after COVID-19. These TCRs are of unknown antigen specificity. Clones were read by immunoSEQ multiplex PCR, and TCRdb kept only the in-frame ones, dropping some. The sample has 25,000 to 35,000 clones; roughly 80% are singletons. Material: CD4+ T cells from PBMCs cultured with HCoV-229E spike peptides, obtained after COVID-19 vaccination. The receptors shown here come from a human donor who received a COVID-19 vaccine. CDR3s include the opening cysteine and the closing phenylalanine or tryptophan. The D gene is left open where the match is weak. Clone size is stated in some rows and not others, as once, few, many or a class when expanded.

clone_size d_call j_call v_call cdr3_aa cdr3_nt
- - TRBJ2-3 TRBV24-1 CATSDGATDTQYF TGTGCCACCAGTGATGGCGCCACAGATACGCAGTATTTT
- - TRBJ1-5 TRBV6-1 CASSDGGGMNQPQHF TGTGCCAGCAGTGATGGCGGGGGAATGAATCAGCCCCAGCATTTT
- - TRBJ2-2 TRBV6-5 CASSYSSWENTGELFF TGTGCCAGCAGTTACTCGAGCTGGGAGAACACCGGGGAGCTGTTTTTT
- TRBD1 TRBJ1-6 TRBV24-1 CATSSGTANSPLHF TGTGCCACCAGCTCCGGGACAGCCAATTCACCCCTCCACTTT
- - TRBJ1-1 TRBV10-3 CAISDRRENTEAFF TGTGCCATCAGTGACCGAAGGGAGAACACTGAAGCTTTCTTT
- - TRBJ2-7 TRBV5-4 CASSLPRRSGEQYF TGTGCCAGCAGCTTGCCCCGACGTTCAGGGGAGCAGTACTTC
- - TRBJ1-2 TRBV6-4 CASSDIGTGEYGYTF TGTGCCAGCAGTGACATAGGGACCGGCGAGTATGGCTACACCTTC
- - TRBJ2-2 TRBV5-1 CASSSSGSTGELFF TGCGCCAGCAGCTCCTCAGGGAGTACCGGGGAGCTGTTTTTT
- TRBD1 TRBJ2-3 TRBV10-2 CASRDRDTDTQYF TGCGCCAGCAGGGACAGGGACACAGATACGCAGTATTTT
- - TRBJ2-1 TRBV2 CASRGYNEQFF TGTGCCAGCAGGGGTTACAATGAGCAGTTCTTC
- TRBD1 TRBJ2-5 TRBV6-5 CASSLDRETQYF TGTGCCAGCAGCCTGGACAGGGAGACCCAGTACTTC
- - TRBJ2-5 TRBV21-1 CASSKERYVETQYF TGTGCCAGCAGCAAAGAAAGGTACGTGGAGACCCAGTACTTC
few - TRBJ1-1 TRBV12-3/TRBV12-4 CASSRTGNTEAFF TGTGCCAGCAGTAGGACGGGGAACACTGAAGCTTTCTTT
- - TRBJ2-5 TRBV30 CAWRAGPQETQYF TGTGCCTGGAGAGCAGGGCCCCAAGAGACCCAGTACTTC
- - TRBJ1-1 TRBV14 CASADGLNTEAFF TGTGCCAGCGCCGACGGATTGAACACTGAAGCTTTCTTT
- - TRBJ1-2 TRBV21-1 CASSGDRGLPNYGYTF TGTGCCAGCAGTGGAGACAGGGGGCTTCCTAACTATGGCTACACCTTC
- TRBD2 TRBJ2-7 TRBV12-5 CASGLTSGTYEQYF TGTGCTAGTGGGTTGACTAGCGGAACCTACGAGCAGTACTTC
- TRBD2 TRBJ2-7 TRBV5-1 CASSLGLRTSGSRRDEQYF TGCGCCAGCAGCTTGGGCCTTCGGACTAGCGGGAGCAGAAGGGACGAGCAGTACTTC
- - TRBJ1-3 TRBV30 CAWRLYSGNTIYF TGTGCCTGGCGTCTTTACTCTGGAAACACCATATATTTT
- - TRBJ1-2 TRBV5-1 CASSLGSLRDGYTF TGCGCCAGCAGCTTAGGCAGCCTGAGAGACGGCTACACCTTC